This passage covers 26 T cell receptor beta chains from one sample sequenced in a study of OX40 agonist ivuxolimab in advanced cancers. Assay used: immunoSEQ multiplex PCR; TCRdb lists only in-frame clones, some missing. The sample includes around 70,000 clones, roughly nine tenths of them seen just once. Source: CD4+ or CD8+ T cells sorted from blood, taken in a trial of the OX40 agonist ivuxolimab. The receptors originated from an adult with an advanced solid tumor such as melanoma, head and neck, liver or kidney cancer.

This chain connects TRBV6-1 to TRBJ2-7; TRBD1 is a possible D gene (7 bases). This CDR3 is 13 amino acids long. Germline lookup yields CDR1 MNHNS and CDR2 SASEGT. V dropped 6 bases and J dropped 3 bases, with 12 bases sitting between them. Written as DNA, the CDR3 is TGTGCCAGCAGGCGGGACAGATACTACGAGCAGTACTTC. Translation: CASRRDRYYEQYF.

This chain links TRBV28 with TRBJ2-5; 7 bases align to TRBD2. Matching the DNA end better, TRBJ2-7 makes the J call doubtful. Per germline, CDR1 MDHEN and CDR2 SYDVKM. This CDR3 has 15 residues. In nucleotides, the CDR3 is TGTGCCAGCAGTTTATACCCCCCGGCGGGAGACGAGCAGTACTTC. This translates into CASSLYPPAGDEQYF.

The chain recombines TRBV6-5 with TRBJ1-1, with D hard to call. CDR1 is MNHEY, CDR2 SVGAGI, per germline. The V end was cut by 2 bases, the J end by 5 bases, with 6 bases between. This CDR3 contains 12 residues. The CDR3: CASSYDGTEAFF. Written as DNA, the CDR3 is TGTGCCAGCAGTTACGACGGAACTGAAGCTTTCTTT.

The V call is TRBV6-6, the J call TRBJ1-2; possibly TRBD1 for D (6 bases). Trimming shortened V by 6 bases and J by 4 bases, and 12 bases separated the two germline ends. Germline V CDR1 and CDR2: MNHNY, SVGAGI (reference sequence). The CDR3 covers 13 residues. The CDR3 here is CASSFGQIYGYTF. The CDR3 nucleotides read TGTGCCAGCAGCTTCGGACAGATCTATGGCTACACCTTC.

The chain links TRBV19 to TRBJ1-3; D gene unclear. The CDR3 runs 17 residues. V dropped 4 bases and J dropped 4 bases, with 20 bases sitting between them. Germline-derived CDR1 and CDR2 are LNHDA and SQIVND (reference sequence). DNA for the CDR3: TGTGCCAGTAGTAGAGCAGGCGGCCCCAGTTCCGGAAACACCATATATTTT. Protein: CASSRAGGPSSGNTIYF. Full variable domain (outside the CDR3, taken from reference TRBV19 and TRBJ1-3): DGGITQSPKYLFRKEGQNVTLSCEQNLNHDAMYWYRQDPGQGLRLIYYSQIVNDFQKGDIAEGYSVSREKKESFPLTVTSAQKNPTAFYLCASSRAGGPSSGNTIYFGEGSWLTVV.

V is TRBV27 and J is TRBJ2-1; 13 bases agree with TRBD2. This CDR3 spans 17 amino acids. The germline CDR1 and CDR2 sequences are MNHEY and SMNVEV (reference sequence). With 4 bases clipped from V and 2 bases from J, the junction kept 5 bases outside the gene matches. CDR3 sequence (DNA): TGTGCCAGCAGTTCAGGACTAGCGGGGGCACCCTACAATGAGCAGTTCTTC. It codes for CASSSGLAGAPYNEQFF.

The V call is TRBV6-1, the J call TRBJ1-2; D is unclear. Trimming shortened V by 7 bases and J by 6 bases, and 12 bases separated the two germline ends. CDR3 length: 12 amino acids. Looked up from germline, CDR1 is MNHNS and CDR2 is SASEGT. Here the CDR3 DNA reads TGTGCCAGCATTGACTCCCGTCATGGCTACACCTTC. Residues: CASIDSRHGYTF.

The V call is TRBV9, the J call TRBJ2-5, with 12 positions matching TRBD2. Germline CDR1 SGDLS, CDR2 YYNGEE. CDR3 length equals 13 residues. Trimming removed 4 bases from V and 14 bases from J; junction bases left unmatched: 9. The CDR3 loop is CASSPRLAGEVYF. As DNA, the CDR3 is TGTGCCAGCAGCCCGCGACTAGCGGGAGAGGTATACTTC. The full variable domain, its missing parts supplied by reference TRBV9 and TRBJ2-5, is DSGVTQTPKHLITATGQRVTLRCSPRSGDLSVYWYQQSLDQGLQFLIQYYNGEERAKGNILERFSAQQFPDLHSELNLSSLELGDSALYFCASSPRLAGEVYFGPGTRLLVL.

Here the CDR3 reads CASSEGWNSYNEQFF. CDR3 in DNA: TGTGCCAGCAGTGAAGGGTGGAACTCCTACAATGAGCAGTTCTTC. This chain joins TRBV2 and TRBJ2-1; no definite D call. The CDR3 extends over 15 amino acids. In germline, CDR1 is SNHLY, CDR2 FYNNEI. The V end lost 1 base, the J end lost 0 bases, and 7 bases lay between the germline ends.

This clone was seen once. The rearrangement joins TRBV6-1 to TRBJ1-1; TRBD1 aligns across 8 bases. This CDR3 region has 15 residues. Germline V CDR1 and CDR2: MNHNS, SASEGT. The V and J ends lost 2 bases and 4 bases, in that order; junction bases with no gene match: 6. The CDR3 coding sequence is TGTGCCAGCAGTGAACAGGGGGCTGTTAGCACTGAAGCTTTCTTT. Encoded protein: CASSEQGAVSTEAFF.

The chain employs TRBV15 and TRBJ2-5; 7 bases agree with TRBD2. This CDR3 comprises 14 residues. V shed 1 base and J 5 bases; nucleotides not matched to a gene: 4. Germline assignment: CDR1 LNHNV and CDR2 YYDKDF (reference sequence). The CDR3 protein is CATSRGGGYETQYF. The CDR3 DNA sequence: TGTGCCACCAGCAGAGGGGGAGGGTACGAGACCCAGTACTTC.

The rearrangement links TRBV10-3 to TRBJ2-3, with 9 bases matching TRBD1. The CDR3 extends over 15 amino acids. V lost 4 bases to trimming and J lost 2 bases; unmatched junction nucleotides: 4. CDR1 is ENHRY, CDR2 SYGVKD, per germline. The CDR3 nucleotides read TGTGCCATCAGTGCGACAGGGGGAACCACAGATACGCAGTATTTT. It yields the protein CAISATGGTTDTQYF.

The CDR3 is CSVRLAGYTDTQYF. In DNA, the CDR3 is TGCAGCGTACGGCTAGCGGGGTACACAGATACGCAGTATTTT. The chain has TRBV29-1 and TRBJ2-3; 9 nucleotides align to TRBD2. The germline gives CDR1 SQVTM, CDR2 ANQGSEA. The V and J ends lost 6 bases and 2 bases, in that order; junction bases with no gene match: 6. The CDR3 runs 14 residues.

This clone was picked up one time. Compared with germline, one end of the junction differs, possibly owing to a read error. This chain's CDR3 is CATSSPQNEKLFF. For the CDR3, the DNA is TGTGCCACCAGTTCGCCGCAGAATGAAAAACTGTTTTTT. The chain employs TRBV10-3 and TRBJ1-4; D ambiguous. This CDR3 spans 13 amino acids. Germline-derived CDR1 and CDR2 are ENHRY and SYGVKD.

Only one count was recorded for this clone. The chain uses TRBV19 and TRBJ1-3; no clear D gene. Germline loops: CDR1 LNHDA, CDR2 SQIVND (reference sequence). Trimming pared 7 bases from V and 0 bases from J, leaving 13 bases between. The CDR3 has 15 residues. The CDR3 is CASTNSRSSGNTIYF. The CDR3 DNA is TGTGCCAGTACCAACAGCCGGAGCTCTGGAAACACCATATATTTT.

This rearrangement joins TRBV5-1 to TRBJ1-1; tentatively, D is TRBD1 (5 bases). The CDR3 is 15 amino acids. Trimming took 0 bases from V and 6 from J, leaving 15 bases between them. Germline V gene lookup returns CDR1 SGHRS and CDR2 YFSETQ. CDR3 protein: CASSLVQGGDAEAFF. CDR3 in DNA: TGCGCCAGCAGCTTGGTTCAGGGCGGGGATGCTGAAGCTTTCTTT.

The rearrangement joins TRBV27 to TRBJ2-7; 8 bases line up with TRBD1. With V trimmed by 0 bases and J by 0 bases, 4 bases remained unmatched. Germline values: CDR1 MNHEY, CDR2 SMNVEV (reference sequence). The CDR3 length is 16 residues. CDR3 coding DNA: TGTGCCAGCAGTTTATCCCACAGGGGGGACTCCTACGAGCAGTACTTC. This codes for CASSLSHRGDSYEQYF.

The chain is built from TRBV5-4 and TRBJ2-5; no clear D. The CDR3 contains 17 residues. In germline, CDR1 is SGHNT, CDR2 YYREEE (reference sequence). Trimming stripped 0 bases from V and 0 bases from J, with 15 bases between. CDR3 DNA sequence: TGTGCCAGCAGCTTGGGTGGCGGCAACCTGTACCAAGAGACCCAGTACTTC. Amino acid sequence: CASSLGGGNLYQETQYF.

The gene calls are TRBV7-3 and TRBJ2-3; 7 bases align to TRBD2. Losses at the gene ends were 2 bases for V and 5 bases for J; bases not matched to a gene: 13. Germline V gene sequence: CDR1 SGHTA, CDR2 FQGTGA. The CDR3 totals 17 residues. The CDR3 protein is CASSLGFGRAEGDTQYF. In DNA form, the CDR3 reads TGTGCCAGCAGCTTAGGATTTGGGAGGGCCGAAGGAGATACGCAGTATTTT.

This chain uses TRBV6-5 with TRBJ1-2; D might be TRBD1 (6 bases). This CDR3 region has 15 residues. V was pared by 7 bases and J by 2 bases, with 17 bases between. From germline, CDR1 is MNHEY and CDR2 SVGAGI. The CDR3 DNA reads TGTGCCAGCACCCAAGGCGGGGGGCGGAACTATGGCTACACCTTC. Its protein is CASTQGGGRNYGYTF.

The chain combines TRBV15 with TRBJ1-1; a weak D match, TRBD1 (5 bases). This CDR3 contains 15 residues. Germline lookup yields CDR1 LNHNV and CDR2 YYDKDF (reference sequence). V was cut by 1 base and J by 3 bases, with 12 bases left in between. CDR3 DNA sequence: TGTGCCACCAGCAGAGTGGGAGGAGGGGACACTGAAGCTTTCTTT. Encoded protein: CATSRVGGGDTEAFF.

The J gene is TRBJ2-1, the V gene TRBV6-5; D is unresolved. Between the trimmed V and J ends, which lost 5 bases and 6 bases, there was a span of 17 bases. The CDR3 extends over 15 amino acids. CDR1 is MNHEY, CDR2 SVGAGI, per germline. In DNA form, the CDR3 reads TGTGCCAGCAGTAACCTCGGTCATTTCAGCAATGAGCAGTTCTTC. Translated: CASSNLGHFSNEQFF.

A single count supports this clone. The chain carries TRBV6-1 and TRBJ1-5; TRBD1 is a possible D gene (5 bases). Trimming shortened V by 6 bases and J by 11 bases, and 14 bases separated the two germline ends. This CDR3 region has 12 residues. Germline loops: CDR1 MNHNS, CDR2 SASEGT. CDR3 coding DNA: TGTGCCAGCAGCGGGGGGGGAGAGGCCCAGCATTTT. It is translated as CASSGGGEAQHF.

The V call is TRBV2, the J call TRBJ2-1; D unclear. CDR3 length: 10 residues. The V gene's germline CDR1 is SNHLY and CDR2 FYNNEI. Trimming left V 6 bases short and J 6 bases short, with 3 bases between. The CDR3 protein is CASRTNEQFF. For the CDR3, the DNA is TGTGCCAGCAGAACCAATGAGCAGTTCTTC.

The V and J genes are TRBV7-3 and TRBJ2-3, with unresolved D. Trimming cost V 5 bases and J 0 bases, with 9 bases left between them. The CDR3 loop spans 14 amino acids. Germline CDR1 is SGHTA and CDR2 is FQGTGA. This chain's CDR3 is CASSKTGSTDTQYF. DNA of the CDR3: TGTGCCAGCAGCAAGACGGGCAGCACAGATACGCAGTATTTT. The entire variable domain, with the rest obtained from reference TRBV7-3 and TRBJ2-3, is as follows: GAGVSQTPSNKVTEKGKYVELRCDPISGHTALYWYRQSLGQGPEFLIYFQGTGAADDSGLPNDRFFAVRPEGSVSTLKIQRTERGDSAVYLCASSKTGSTDTQYFGPGTRLTVL.

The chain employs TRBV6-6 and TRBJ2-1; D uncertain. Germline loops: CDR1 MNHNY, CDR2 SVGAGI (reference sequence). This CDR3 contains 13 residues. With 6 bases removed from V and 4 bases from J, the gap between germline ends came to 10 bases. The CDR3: CASRPHQYNEQFF. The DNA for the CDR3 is TGTGCCAGCAGACCACATCAGTACAATGAGCAGTTCTTC.